This T cell receptor beta chain came from a study of blood T cell repertoires in COVID-19. Overall study context: In each case, the material was cDNA or gDNA derived from T cells, B-cell-depleted T cells, or PBMCs.

Original processing notes: Amplified reference gene primers provided the basis for estimating nucleated cell counts. The table came from immunoSEQ multiplex PCR; TCRdb's copy has only in-frame clones and leaves some out. V and J calls plus clone size are reproduced from that table; the DNA served to infer D and trimming. Among 90,000 to 130,000 clones listed, 70% to 90% were seen once. This clone was counted only a few times. The clonotype was recovered from a human donor in a cohort sampled during active COVID-19. Sample: peripheral blood.

CDR3: CASSLSHGGNSPLHF. The DNA for the CDR3 is TGTGCCAGCAGTTTGTCTCACGGGGGTAATTCACCCCTCCACTTT. V usage is TRBV28 and J usage is TRBJ1-6; perhaps TRBD1 as D (5 bases). V lost 3 bases, J lost 6 bases, and 12 bases lay in between. The CDR3 length is 15 residues. The V gene's germline CDR1 is MDHEN and CDR2 SYDVKM.